A single sample gave rise to the 13 T cell receptor beta chains below, sequenced in a study of blood T cell repertoires in COVID-19. The table came from immunoSEQ multiplex PCR; TCRdb's copy has only in-frame clones and leaves some out. Among hundreds of thousands of clones listed, 70% to 90% were seen once. Sequencing was done on a sample of PBMCs or T cells enriched from blood (not recorded which). These receptors originate from a woman between 55 and 75 years old in a cohort exposed to, infected with or recovered from COVID-19 (not recorded which).

V gene TRBV28 combines with J gene TRBJ2-1, with a tentative D call TRBD1 (6 bases). CDR3 length equals 15 residues. The germline V and J ends were trimmed by 2 bases and 8 bases, with 16 bases remaining between them. The germline CDR1 and CDR2 sequences are MDHEN and SYDVKM. In DNA form, the CDR3 reads TGTGCCAGCAGTTTACTTGCCCAGGGGTACGATGAGCAGTTCTTC. The encoded protein is CASSLLAQGYDEQFF.

This clone was picked up one time. V is TRBV5-6 and J is TRBJ2-6; 8 nucleotides align to TRBD1. The CDR3 is made up of 16 amino acids. The V segment lost 7 bases and the J segment 0 bases; nucleotides outside the gene matches: 6. CDR1 is SGHDT, CDR2 YYEEEE, per germline. The CDR3 DNA is TGTGCCAGCGACGGACAGGGCTACTCTGGGGCCAACGTCCTGACTTTC. Translated: CASDGQGYSGANVLTF.

This sequence joins TRBV6-1 and TRBJ1-4; perhaps TRBD1 as D (6 bases). The ends were cut back, 0 bases at V and 11 bases at J, with 13 bases in the middle. Looked up from germline, CDR1 is MNHNS and CDR2 is SASEGT. CDR3 length: 14 amino acids. The CDR3 loop reads CASSEAVDSAKLFF. The CDR3 nucleotides are TGTGCCAGCAGTGAAGCGGTGGACAGCGCTAAACTGTTTTTT.

The chain recombines TRBV5-4 with TRBJ2-7; 14 bases match TRBD2. This CDR3 is 16 amino acids long. The ends lost 4 bases at V and 4 bases at J; junction bases unmatched: 7. Germline CDR1 SGHNT, CDR2 YYREEE (reference sequence). In DNA form, the CDR3 reads TGTGCCAGCAGCCCGGGACTAGCGGGAGTCGTGTACGAGCAGTACTTC. Translation: CASSPGLAGVVYEQYF.

This sequence joins TRBV9 and TRBJ1-5; D possibly corresponds to TRBD1 (5 bases). This CDR3 has 13 amino acids. Trimming removed 5 bases at V and 4 bases at J, with 10 bases between. The germline CDR1 and CDR2 sequences are SGDLS and YYNGEE. CDR3 region: CASSRQQNQPQHF. The CDR3 bases are TGTGCCAGCAGTAGACAGCAGAATCAGCCCCAGCATTTT.

This clone was seen only once. The J gene is TRBJ2-2, the V gene TRBV13; possibly TRBD1 for D (6 bases). The V end lost 2 bases, the J end lost 6 bases, and 13 bases lay between the germline ends. CDR3 length equals 15 residues. The germline V gene has CDR1 PRHDT and CDR2 FYEKMQ (reference sequence). CDR3 residues: CASSLNQGKAGELFF. The DNA of the CDR3 is TGTGCCAGCAGCTTAAACCAGGGGAAGGCCGGGGAGCTGTTTTTT.

Concerning this clone itself: This same CDR3 is encoded by further DNA sequences in the sample. The chain has TRBV18 and TRBJ2-5, with 7 bases that match TRBD1. This CDR3 region has 13 residues. V lost 2 bases, J lost 3 bases, and 0 bases stayed unmatched. CDR1 is KGHSH and CDR2 is LQKENI in the germline V gene. The CDR3: CASSPGTEETQYF. As DNA, the CDR3 is TGTGCCAGCTCACCAGGGACAGAAGAGACCCAGTACTTC.

V is TRBV10-1 and J is TRBJ1-3; D not resolved. CDR3 length equals 16 residues. Trimming shortened V by 0 bases and J by 2 bases, and 11 bases separated the two germline ends. Looked up from germline, CDR1 is WNHNN and CDR2 is SYGVQD (reference sequence). The CDR3 bases are TGCGCCAGCAGTGAGTCGACTGAAGGAACTGGAAACACCATATATTTT. This codes for CASSESTEGTGNTIYF.

This clone was found a few times. V and J are TRBV21-1 and TRBJ1-5; TRBD1, the table's D call, was not compared with the DNA. TRBV21-1 corresponds to a pseudogene. CDR3 size: 17 residues. As DNA, the CDR3 is TGTGCCAGCAGCAACGGCGGGACAGGTTCGAGCAATCAGCCCCAGCATTTT. It encodes CASSNGGTGSSNQPQHF.

This clone was recorded a few times. J is TRBJ2-1 and V is TRBV9, with 11 nucleotides matching TRBD1. The CDR3 spans 15 residues. J lost 8 bases, V lost 4 bases, and 8 bases had no gene match. Looked up from germline, CDR1 is SGDLS and CDR2 is YYNGEE. The CDR3 DNA follows: TGTGCCAGCAGCCCCGGGACAGGGGGACGTGATGAGCAGTTCTTC. Translated: CASSPGTGGRDEQFF.

V gene TRBV4-3 combines with J gene TRBJ2-2; no firm D call. V dropped 6 bases and J dropped 1 base, with 9 bases sitting between them. The CDR3 contains 14 residues. Germline V gene lookup returns CDR1 LGHNA and CDR2 YSLEER. This chain's CDR3 is CASRPTENTGELFF. DNA of the CDR3: TGCGCCAGCAGACCCACTGAGAACACCGGGGAGCTGTTTTTT.

The V and J genes are TRBV3-1 (or the pseudogene TRBV3-2) and TRBJ2-1; D gene uncertain. The germline V gene encodes CDR1 LGHDT and CDR2 YNNKEL (reference sequence). The CDR3 extends over 17 amino acids. V lost 2 bases and J lost 2, with 16 bases in between. This chain's CDR3 is CASSQRLGWATYNEQFF. Written as DNA, the CDR3 is TGTGCCAGCAGCCAAAGGCTGGGCTGGGCCACCTACAATGAGCAGTTCTTC.

The sample holds a few counts of this clone. This rearrangement joins TRBV28 to TRBJ2-5, with D tentatively TRBD2 (5 bases). The germline V and J ends were trimmed by 3 bases and 5 bases, with 7 bases remaining between them. The CDR3 has 12 amino acids. CDR1 is MDHEN and CDR2 is SYDVKM in the germline V gene. Written as DNA, the CDR3 is TGTGCCAGCAGTTTTAGGAGGGAGACCCAGTACTTC. Amino acids: CASSFRRETQYF.